This TCR beta chain was captured in a study of T cell responses to AZD1222 COVID-19 vaccine. Findings and limits, study-wide: Clonal diversity may have been underestimated, and the donors were mostly white British, with more females than males. When two AZD1222 doses had been given, Spike-specific TCR breadth and depth rose. Sampling captured repertoires only after the peak T cell response.

Produced via immunoSEQ multiplex PCR; TCRdb's table is partial and in-frame only. The sample includes about 160,000 clones, approximately 87% seen only once; the top ten take approximately 4.5%. Pooled together were second doses at about 4 or about 12 weeks. Germline V gene lookup returns CDR1 MRHNA and CDR2 SNTAGT. This CDR3 contains 13 residues. Trimming shortened V by 3 bases and J by 4 bases, and 9 bases separated the two germline ends. This clone was detected once. Its antigen remains unknown. The sample here was peripheral blood, taken 28 days after the second AZD1222 dose. The origin of this receptor is an adult who received the AZD1222 COVID-19 vaccine. The rearrangement links TRBV6-4 to TRBJ1-2; the D gene is possibly TRBD1 (6 bases). The CDR3 is CASSEGTPYGYTF. Written as DNA, the CDR3 is TGTGCCAGCAGTGAAGGGACACCCTATGGCTACACCTTC.